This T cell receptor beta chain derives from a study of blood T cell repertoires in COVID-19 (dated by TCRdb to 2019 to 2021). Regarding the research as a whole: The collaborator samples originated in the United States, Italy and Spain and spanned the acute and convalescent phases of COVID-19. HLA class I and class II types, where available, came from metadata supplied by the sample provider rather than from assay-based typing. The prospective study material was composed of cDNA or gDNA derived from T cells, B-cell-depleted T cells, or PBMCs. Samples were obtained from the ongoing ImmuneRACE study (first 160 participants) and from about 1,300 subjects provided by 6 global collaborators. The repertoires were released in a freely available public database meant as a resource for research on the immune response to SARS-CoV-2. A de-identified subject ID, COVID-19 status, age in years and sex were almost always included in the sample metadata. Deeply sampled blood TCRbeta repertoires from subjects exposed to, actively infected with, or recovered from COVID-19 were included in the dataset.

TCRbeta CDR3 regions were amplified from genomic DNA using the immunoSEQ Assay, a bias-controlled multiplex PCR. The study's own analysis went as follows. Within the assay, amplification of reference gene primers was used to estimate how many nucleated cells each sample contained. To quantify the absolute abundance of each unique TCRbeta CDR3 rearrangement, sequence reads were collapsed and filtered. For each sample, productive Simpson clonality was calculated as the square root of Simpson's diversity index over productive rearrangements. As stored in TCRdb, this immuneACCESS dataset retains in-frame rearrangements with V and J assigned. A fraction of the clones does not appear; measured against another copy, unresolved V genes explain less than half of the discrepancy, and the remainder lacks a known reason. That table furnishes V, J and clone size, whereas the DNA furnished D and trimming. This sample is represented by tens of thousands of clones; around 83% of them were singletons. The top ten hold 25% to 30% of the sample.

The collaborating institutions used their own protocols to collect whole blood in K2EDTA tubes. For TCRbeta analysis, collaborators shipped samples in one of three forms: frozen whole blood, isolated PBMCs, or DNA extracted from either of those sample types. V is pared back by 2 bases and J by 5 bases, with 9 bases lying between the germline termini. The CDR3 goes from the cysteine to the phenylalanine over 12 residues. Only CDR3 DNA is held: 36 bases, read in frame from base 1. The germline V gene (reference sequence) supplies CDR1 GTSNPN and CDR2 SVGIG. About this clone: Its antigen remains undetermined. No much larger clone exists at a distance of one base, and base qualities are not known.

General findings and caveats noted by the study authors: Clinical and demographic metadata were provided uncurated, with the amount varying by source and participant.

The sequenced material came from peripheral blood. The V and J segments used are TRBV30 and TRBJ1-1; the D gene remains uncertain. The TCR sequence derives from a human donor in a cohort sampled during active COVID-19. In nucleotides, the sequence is TGTGCCTGGAGTAACACGGAGACTGAAGCTTTCTTT. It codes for CAWSNTETEAFF.